This TCR beta chain was profiled in a study of blood T cell repertoires in COVID-19. The CDR3 is made up of 14 amino acids. V trimming: 5 bases; J trimming: 12 bases; junction bases outside the gene matches: 8. CDR1 is SGHTA, CDR2 FQGNSA, per germline. TCRdb's table, derived via immunoSEQ multiplex PCR, lists solely in-frame clones and lacks some. The sample includes roughly 90,000 clones, more than 80% of them seen just once. V and J are TRBV7-2 and TRBJ2-1; 12 positions match TRBD1. The sequenced material came from peripheral blood. This TCR derives from a woman aged 70 to 79 with acute or convalescent COVID-19. CDR3 amino acids: CASSLGTGGVRQFF. CDR3 nucleotide sequence: TGTGCCAGCAGCCTTGGGACAGGGGGCGTTCGGCAGTTCTTC.